Each of the 15 T cell receptor beta chains below was sequenced from the same sample in a study of T cells in Graves' hyperthyroidism and ophthalmopathy. TCR beta CDR3 region amplification was performed from RNA transcripts. Primed by the HTBI set, a first-round RT-PCR was run on the TCR CDR3. Each CDR3 protein gets one entry after TCRdb re-called the multiplex PCR reads with MiXCR. Altogether roughly 100,000 distinct CDR3 sequences are present, approximately 48% being singletons, with the ten largest covering about 26%. Specimen: blood. These receptors were obtained from a man aged 40-50 years with Graves' hyperthyroidism.

The chain joins TRBV24-1 to TRBJ1-5, with 7 positions matching TRBD1. With V trimmed by 3 bases and J by 9 bases, 22 bases remained unmatched. The length of the CDR3 is 19 residues. Germline V gene lookup returns CDR1 KGHDR and CDR2 SFDVKD. This chain's CDR3 is CATSDDPPPADRWQPPQHF. The CDR3, as DNA: TGTGCCACCAGTGATGACCCACCCCCCGCGGACAGGTGGCAACCGCCCCAGCATTTT.

This clonotype was picked up many times. V gene TRBV7-2 combines with J gene TRBJ2-7; D ambiguous. The CDR3 is 12 residues long. Germline V CDR1 and CDR2: SGHTA, FQGNSA. V was cut by 4 bases and J by 1 base, with 5 bases left in between. CDR3 region: CASSWESYEQYF. CDR3 bases: TGTGCCAGCAGCTGGGAATCCTACGAGCAGTACTTC. The full variable domain, in which reference TRBV7-2 and TRBJ2-7 provide the parts outside the CDR3, is GAGVSQSPSNKVTEKGKDVELRCDPISGHTALYWYRQSLGQGLEFLIYFQGNSAPDKSGLPSDRFSAERTGGSVSTLTIQRTQQEDSAVYLCASSWESYEQYFGPGTRLTVT.

The rearrangement uses TRBV25-1 and TRBJ2-5; 7 nucleotides match TRBD1. The CDR3 runs to 13 residues. The V and J ends lost 8 bases and 3 bases, in that order; junction bases with no gene match: 6. The germline CDR1 and CDR2 sequences are MGHDK and SYGVNS. CDR3 bases: TGTGCCAGCTTAGGCAGGGGGAAAGAGACCCAGTACTTC. This encodes CASLGRGKETQYF.

The rearrangement links TRBV7-2 to TRBJ2-5, with D possibly matching TRBD2 (6 bases). CDR1 and CDR2 (germline): SGHTA, FQGNSA. Trimming left V 3 bases short and J 9 bases short, with 14 bases between. The CDR3 contains 13 residues. The DNA for the CDR3 is TGTGCCAGCAGCTTGGGGGGAGGTCAGCCCCAGTACTTC. This encodes CASSLGGGQPQYF.

This sequence joins TRBV20-1 and TRBJ2-7, with 16 bases identical to TRBD2. Germline V gene data show CDR1 as DFQATT and CDR2 as SNEGSKA (reference sequence). This CDR3 comprises 18 residues. J gave up 7 bases and V 0 bases, and 12 bases lay outside the gene matches. The CDR3 bases are TGCAGTGCTAGAGATCCGGGGACTAGCGGGAGGGGAACCGGGGAGCAGTACTTC. It yields the protein CSARDPGTSGRGTGEQYF.

This clonotype turned up a few times. This may be a read error: a much more frequent sequence differs by one nucleotide. The gene calls are TRBV12-3 or TRBV12-4 and TRBJ1-4; D uncertain. The CDR3 is made up of 14 amino acids. Trimming removed 5 bases at V and 10 bases at J, with 17 bases between. The CDR3 nucleotides read TGTGCCAGCAGTCCATCGACCGGGAGAGGAAAACTGTTTTTT. Protein: CASSPSTGRGKLFF.

The chain is built from TRBV6-6 and TRBJ1-1, with D perhaps matching TRBD1 (5 bases). In germline, CDR1 is MNHNY, CDR2 SVGAGI (reference sequence). The CDR3 extends over 14 amino acids. V was clipped by 2 bases and J by 7 bases, with 14 bases between them. CDR3 protein: CASSYNAGGGEAFF. The CDR3 DNA follows: TGTGCCAGCAGTTACAATGCGGGGGGGGGTGAAGCTTTCTTT.

This chain uses TRBV7-8 with TRBJ2-7, with 8 bases aligning to TRBD2. Trimming at V came to 6 bases and at J to 4 bases, leaving 5 bases not matched to a gene. Looked up from germline, CDR1 is SGHVS and CDR2 is FQNEAQ. The length of the CDR3 is 13 residues. The CDR3 region has the DNA TGTGCCAGCAGTTTAACTAGCGGTTACGAGCAGTACTTC. It is translated as CASSLTSGYEQYF.

The rearrangement links TRBV7-8 to TRBJ1-1; D possibly corresponds to TRBD1 (6 bases). CDR1 SGHVS and CDR2 FQNEAQ come from the germline V gene. V dropped 8 bases and J dropped 4 bases, with 23 bases sitting between them. The CDR3 is made up of 16 amino acids. The DNA of the CDR3 is TGTGCCAGCGGCCTCCCTGGGGGGAAGGGGGGCACTGAAGCTTTCTTT. Translation gives CASGLPGGKGGTEAFF.

Points on this clonotype: The final CDR3 position lacks the conserved phenylalanine or tryptophan, pointing to a likely read error. The DNA is left out, because the CDR3 cannot be placed on it with certainty; the CDR3 is given as TCRdb lists it. This chain links TRBV9 with TRBJ1-1. Per germline, CDR1 SGDLS and CDR2 YYNGEE. The CDR3 region is 9 residues in length, termini included. CDR3 loop: CASSVGSGS.

As to this clonotype: A much larger clone differs by one base, so this may be a read error. This chain joins TRBV6-6 and TRBJ1-3; D uncertain. The CDR3 consists of 14 residues. Germline assignment: CDR1 MNHNY and CDR2 SVGAGI (reference sequence). DNA for the CDR3: TGTGCCAGCAGTTACGAGGCCTCTGGAAGCACCATATATTTT. This encodes CASSYEASGSTIYF.

This clonotype was recorded many times. The chain carries TRBV10-3 and TRBJ1-1; a possible D gene is TRBD1 (5 bases). The germline V gene encodes CDR1 ENHRY and CDR2 SYGVKD. CDR3 length: 14 amino acids. V lost 0 bases, J lost 6 bases, and 11 bases lay in between. CDR3 region: CAISESGGGAEAFF. For the CDR3, the DNA is TGTGCCATCAGTGAGTCGGGGGGTGGAGCTGAAGCTTTCTTT.

The gene calls are TRBV2 and TRBJ1-1; maybe TRBD1 (5 bases). Trimming pared 2 bases from V and 6 bases from J, leaving 16 bases between. Per the germline V gene, CDR1 is SNHLY and CDR2 is FYNNEI. CDR3 size: 15 residues. The CDR3 region is CASSEQTVMTAEAFF. DNA for the CDR3: TGTGCCAGCAGTGAACAGACAGTGATGACCGCTGAAGCTTTCTTT.

At least ten counts were recorded for this clonotype. The chain uses TRBV29-1 and TRBJ2-7; TRBD1 matches 8 bases. J gave up 2 bases and V 4 bases, and 4 bases lay outside the gene matches. Germline CDR1 is SQVTM and CDR2 is ANQGSEA. The CDR3 spans 13 residues. In DNA form, the CDR3 reads TGCAGCGTTGTGGGACAGGAGGCCTACGAGCAGTACTTC. Its translation is CSVVGQEAYEQYF.

The rearrangement uses TRBV2 and TRBJ2-2, with D perhaps given as TRBD1 or TRBD2 (5 bases each). The CDR3 covers 13 residues. The germline gives CDR1 SNHLY, CDR2 FYNNEI. V was pared by 4 bases and J by 6 bases, with 9 bases between. CDR3 sequence: CASSVRDAGELFF. As DNA, the CDR3 is TGTGCCAGCAGTGTACGGGACGCCGGGGAGCTGTTTTTT.